This TCR beta chain was captured in a study of OX40 agonist ivuxolimab in advanced cancers. Across the study: Every 2 weeks, ivuxolimab was infused into the patients intravenously at between 0.01 and 10 mg/kg. One patient with hepatocellular carcinoma and two with cutaneous melanoma, three in all, had partial responses. It was permissible to have had prior anti-PD-1, anti-PD-L1 or anti-CTLA-4 therapy, and around 41% had some. Study observations and caveats: No antigen was identified for the clonally expanded peripheral T cells.

Germline V gene lookup returns CDR1 SGHKS and CDR2 YYEKEE (reference sequence). This CDR3 has 16 residues. The germline V and J ends were trimmed by 0 bases and 3 bases, with 14 bases remaining between them. Libraries were prepared by immunoSEQ multiplex PCR; TCRdb keeps only in-frame clonotypes and omits some of them. There are some 65,000 clones in the sample; around 90% occur only once, and 0.38% lies in the top ten. Regarding this clone: Antigen unknown.

The sequenced sample was CD4+ or CD8+ T cells sorted from blood, obtained in a trial of the OX40 agonist ivuxolimab. V usage is TRBV5-5 and J usage is TRBJ2-3; D uncertain. The clonotype comes from an adult with an advanced solid tumor such as melanoma, head and neck, liver or kidney cancer. The CDR3 loop is CASSLGPSEKTDTQYF. The CDR3 DNA is TGTGCCAGCAGCTTGGGGCCGAGCGAGAAAACAGATACGCAGTATTTT. Full variable domain (missing parts from reference TRBV5-5 and TRBJ2-3): DAGVTQSPTHLIKTRGQQVTLRCSPISGHKSVSWYQQVLGQGPQFIFQYYEKEERGRGNFPDRFSARQFPNYSSELNVNALLLGDSALYLCASSLGPSEKTDTQYFGPGTRLTVL.